Included here is one TCR beta chain sequence, with context. This clonotype was seen more than once but under ten times. It has no known antigen specificity. It has no much larger one-base neighbor in the sample; base qualities were not kept. The data are from a study of T cell repertoires in cytomegalovirus infection (dated by TCRdb to between 2018 and 2021). For context, the study as a whole: Because public TCR beta signatures pointed to carriage of CMV infection together with the matching HLA type, the HLA type of each donor mattered for the analysis. The study at large found these results: In both this cohort and an independent cohort of some 380 donors, the cumulative frequency of public TCR beta family members distinguished carriers of CMV infection plus the relevant HLA type. In the ex vivo response, HLA-C-restricted CMV-specific TCR beta clonotypes were dominant, and in two of eight donors the single most frequent clonotype came from this HLA-C-restricted group.

Reading the germline V gene gives CDR1 SGHDN and CDR2 FVKESK. The junction shows trimming of 3 bases on V and 1 base on J, plus 9 bases between the germline ends. The cysteine opens and the phenylalanine closes a CDR3 of 15 amino acids. Left in the record is the CDR3 DNA by itself, 45 bases read in frame from the first base. Sequencing was carried out with an Illumina HiSeq 1500. Using fastp trimming at Q25 and MiXCR clonotype assembly, TCRdb reanalyzed the public sequencing data and kept in-frame beta chains. Each CDR3 protein gets just one entry, which takes the most common genes and DNA from the rows behind it. The sample yields approximately 500,000 distinct CDR3 sequences; 26% were counted once. 13% of the sample comes from the top ten.

The source is a human donor in good health (CMV status not recorded). Some clones in this sample may be carry-over from other donors' samples. The V gene is TRBV14 and the J gene is TRBJ1-4; 5 matching bases give a weak D call of TRBD1. Sample: PBMCs. The CDR3 protein is CASSQRQRTNEKLFF. Read as DNA, the sequence is TGTGCCAGCAGCCAGAGACAGCGAACTAATGAAAAACTGTTTTTT.